This TCR beta chain emerged from a study of blood T cell repertoires in COVID-19. Across the study: COVID-19 samples, acute and convalescent, were from the United States, Italy and Spain.

Repertoires were generated with immunoSEQ multiplex PCR, while TCRdb's copy carries only in-frame clones and drops some. This table holds 100,000 to 150,000 clones, 80% to 85% found once. There are 13 residues in the CDR3. The germline gives CDR1 SEHNR, CDR2 FQNEAQ (reference sequence). V gave up 3 bases and J gave up 8 bases; unmatched junction bases: 3. The sequenced sample consisted of peripheral blood. The clonotype originates from a woman between 45 and 60 years old with acute or convalescent COVID-19. V gene TRBV7-9 combines with J gene TRBJ1-5; 8 bases are shared with TRBD1. The CDR3 is CASSFGQGEPQHF. Written as DNA, the CDR3 is TGTGCCAGCAGCTTTGGACAGGGAGAGCCCCAGCATTTT.